The clone carrying this TCR beta chain was seen a few times. Its antigen is undetermined. These data are taken from a study of CD8+CD57+ T cells in acquired aplastic anemia. Background on the study: The average for DNA from sorted CD4+ and CD8+ cells was about 2.9 ug.

Overall study findings and caveats: Patients and controls shared twenty-nine CD8+ CDR3 sequences, highly expressed in patients. Patients and healthy controls showed no significant CD8+ Simpson's diversity difference.

TCR beta VDJ and CDR3 profiles were obtained from a genomic DNA template. TCRdb ran MiXCR on the reads and lists one entry per CDR3 protein. Here the sample spans 450,000 to 600,000 distinct CDR3 sequences, over 25% being singletons. Whoever was chosen for sequencing had shown CD8+CD57+ cell expansion by flow cytometry. Sampling of blood occurred while the patients had still received no therapy. The CDR3 consists of 14 residues. Trimming cost V 4 bases and J 2 bases, with 15 bases left between them. Germline CDR1 and CDR2: GTSNPN and SVGIG (reference sequence). The rearrangement uses TRBV30 and TRBJ2-7; D is perhaps TRBD1 (5 bases). This TCR came from a human donor with aplastic anemia. The source material was sorted CD4+, CD8+, or CD8+CD57+ T cells (not recorded which) from PBMCs. The CDR3 DNA sequence: TGTGCCTGGATGCCTCTAGACAGAACCTACGAGCAGTACTTC. As protein: CAWMPLDRTYEQYF.